These 7 T cell receptor beta chains were sequenced from one sample in a study of blood T cells in healthy people across ages. It was with a sample-barcoded 5' primer and a J-beta primer mix that a second PCR of about 6 to 12 cycles was run. TCRdb re-derived calls from the 5' RACE reads in MiXCR, one entry per CDR3 protein. The sample has about 930,000 distinct CDR3 sequences, about 29% seen once. This sample was shared with a second study, whose subject was T cells of mothers and their children.

Sequenced material: blood. Source of these receptors: a woman in her 40s in good health.

This rearrangement joins TRBV28 to TRBJ1-1; tentative D call: TRBD1 (6 bases). The germline gives CDR1 MDHEN, CDR2 SYDVKM. There are 14 residues in the CDR3. Trimming cost V 8 bases and J 1 base, with 14 bases left between them. The CDR3 loop is CASRTWTENTEAFF. DNA of the CDR3: TGTGCCAGCCGGACTTGGACAGAGAACACTGAAGCTTTCTTT.

As to this clonotype: This clone may be a read error of a much larger clone one base away. The chain joins TRBV7-9 to TRBJ2-5, with D possibly being TRBD1 (6 bases). V lost 0 bases and J 11 bases, leaving 19 bases between the germline ends. The germline V gene encodes CDR1 SEHNR and CDR2 FQNEAQ (reference sequence). CDR3 length equals 15 residues. CDR3 coding DNA: TGTGCCAGCAGCTTAGCGTGGCAGGGGAATAGGGAGCAGTACTTC. This sequence encodes CASSLAWQGNREQYF.

The V and J genes are TRBV28 and TRBJ1-6, with D perhaps matching TRBD1 (5 bases). The CDR3 runs 12 residues. V shed 6 bases and J shed 14 bases, with 14 bases lying between them. Germline CDR1 is MDHEN and CDR2 is SYDVKM. CDR3 region: CASSSPGGALHF. DNA for the CDR3: TGTGCCAGCAGCAGCCCAGGAGGGGCCCTCCACTTT.

Details on this clonotype: A read error may be the cause here, since a much bigger clone is one base away. The V call is TRBV15, the J call TRBJ2-5, with 7 bases matching TRBD1. Gene TRBJ2-7 matches the end of the DNA better, so the J call may be wrong. CDR3 size: 14 residues. Germline CDR1 reads LNHNV; CDR2 reads YYDKDF (reference sequence). The CDR3 coding sequence is TGTGCCACCAGCGCCGCGACAGGGACCTACGAGCAGTACTTC. Translation: CATSAATGTYEQYF.

This clonotype was detected ten times or more. The V call is TRBV11-2, the J call TRBJ2-7; D remains unclear. Germline CDR1 and CDR2: SGHAT and FQNNGV. Trimming stripped 0 bases from V and 0 bases from J, with 6 bases between. This CDR3 comprises 14 residues. CDR3 nucleotide sequence: TGTGCCAGCAGCTTAGACAGTTTCTCCTACGAGCAGTACTTC. Protein: CASSLDSFSYEQYF.

About this clonotype itself: A much larger clone lies a single base off, so this may be a read error. This CDR3 reads CSVADSTNQPQYF. As DNA, the CDR3 is TGCAGCGTTGCTGACAGTACCAATCAGCCCCAGTATTTT. This chain connects TRBV29-1 to TRBJ1-5, with D maybe TRBD1 (5 bases). The DNA end is more similar to TRBJ2-3, so the J call may be wrong. This CDR3 has 13 amino acids. Germline V gives CDR1 SQVTM, CDR2 ANQGSEA.

The chain employs TRBV7-2 and TRBJ2-7; a weak D match, TRBD2 (7 bases). The V and J ends lost 6 bases and 4 bases respectively, with 16 bases between them. There are 14 residues in the CDR3. Germline V gene data show CDR1 as SGHTA and CDR2 as FQGNSA. CDR3 nucleotide sequence: TGTGCCAGCAGACTGGGGGCGGGGGCTTACGAGCAGTACTTC. It specifies CASRLGAGAYEQYF.